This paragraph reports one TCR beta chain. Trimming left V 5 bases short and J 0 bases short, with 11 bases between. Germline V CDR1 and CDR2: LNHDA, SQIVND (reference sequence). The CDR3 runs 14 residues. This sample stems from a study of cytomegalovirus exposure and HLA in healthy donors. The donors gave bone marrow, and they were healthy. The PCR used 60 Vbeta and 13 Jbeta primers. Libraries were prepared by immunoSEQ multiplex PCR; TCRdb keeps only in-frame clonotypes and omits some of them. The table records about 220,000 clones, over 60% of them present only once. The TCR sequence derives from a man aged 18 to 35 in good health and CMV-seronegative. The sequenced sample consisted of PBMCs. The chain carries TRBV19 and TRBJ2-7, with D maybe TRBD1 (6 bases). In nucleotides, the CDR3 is TGTGCCAGTAGTCGGACAGAGAGCTCCTACGAGCAGTACTTC. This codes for CASSRTESSYEQYF.